Following are 24 T cell receptor beta chains from one sample sequenced in a study of cytomegalovirus exposure and HLA in healthy donors. TCRdb's copy holds only in-frame clones and misses some; the assay was immunoSEQ multiplex PCR. Of 100,000 to 150,000 clones in the sample, around 95% were seen once. The sequencing sample was made of PBMCs. The receptors here all came from a man between 18 and 29 years old in good health and CMV-seronegative.

The table lists this clone with a few counts. The chain carries TRBV7-8 and TRBJ2-7; D is possibly TRBD2 (5 bases). Trimming took 2 bases from V and 0 from J, leaving 5 bases between them. The CDR3 has 13 residues. The germline V gene has CDR1 SGHVS and CDR2 FQNEAQ. The CDR3 region has the DNA TGTGCCAGCAGCTTACGGGGCTCCTACGAGCAGTACTTC. Protein product: CASSLRGSYEQYF.

The chain combines TRBV5-1 with TRBJ2-2; maybe TRBD1 (6 bases). Germline V gene sequence: CDR1 SGHRS, CDR2 YFSETQ. Between the trimmed V and J ends, which lost 0 bases and 2 bases, there was a span of 8 bases. This CDR3 spans 15 amino acids. The CDR3 region is CASSLGTVNTGELFF. The CDR3, as DNA: TGCGCCAGCAGCTTGGGGACAGTCAACACCGGGGAGCTGTTTTTT.

V is TRBV27 and J is TRBJ2-2, with 8 positions matching TRBD1. CDR3 length: 15 amino acids. J was trimmed by 4 bases and V by 5 bases; bases with no gene match: 6. Germline assignment: CDR1 MNHEY and CDR2 SMNVEV (reference sequence). CDR3: CASSPTGGVTGELFF. For the CDR3, the DNA is TGTGCCAGCAGTCCCACAGGGGGAGTCACCGGGGAGCTGTTTTTT.

This sequence joins TRBV19 and TRBJ1-5; 7 bases map to TRBD1. Germline V lookup: CDR1 LNHDA, CDR2 SQIVND (reference sequence). The CDR3 runs 17 residues. V lost 6 bases to trimming and J lost 0 bases; unmatched junction nucleotides: 11. For the CDR3, the DNA is TGTGCCAGTAGGGGATACGGACAGGCAGATAGCAATCAGCCCCAGCATTTT. Protein: CASRGYGQADSNQPQHF.

The CDR3 spells CASSYTGGGMDNEQFF. The DNA for the CDR3 is TGTGCCAGCAGTTACACCGGTGGGGGGATGGACAATGAGCAGTTCTTC. The chain has TRBV6-5 and TRBJ2-1; D is perhaps TRBD2 (6 bases). V lost 2 bases and J 5 bases, leaving 16 bases between the germline ends. The CDR3 extends over 16 amino acids. The germline CDR1 and CDR2 sequences are MNHEY and SVGAGI.

This chain joins TRBV12-5 and TRBJ2-7, with 8 bases lining up with TRBD1. Germline V gives CDR1 LGHNT, CDR2 FRNRAP. The CDR3 is made up of 14 amino acids. V shed 1 base, J shed 6 bases, and the junction held 5 bases outside the gene matches. DNA of the CDR3: TGTGCTAGTGGTTTGGGACAGGGGTCGGGCGAGCAGTACTTC. Protein sequence: CASGLGQGSGEQYF.

The chain is built from TRBV28 and TRBJ2-7; a possible D gene is TRBD2 (5 bases). Germline V CDR1 and CDR2: MDHEN, SYDVKM. The length of the CDR3 is 14 residues. Trimming cost V 4 bases and J 0 bases, with 10 bases left between them. The CDR3 sequence: CASSSGGGSYEQYF. The DNA for the CDR3 is TGTGCCAGCAGTTCCGGAGGAGGCTCCTACGAGCAGTACTTC.

The chain is built from TRBV5-1 and TRBJ2-5; 9 bases are shared with TRBD1. This CDR3 is built from 16 residues. The germline V gene encodes CDR1 SGHRS and CDR2 YFSETQ. Unmatched junction bases numbered 7, after V lost 3 bases and J lost 1 base. The CDR3 region is CASSSAKTGGQETQYF. DNA of the CDR3: TGCGCCAGCAGCTCCGCGAAGACAGGGGGCCAAGAGACCCAGTACTTC.

V and J are TRBV19 and TRBJ1-1; possible D gene TRBD1, 5 bases. CDR1 and CDR2 (germline): LNHDA, SQIVND (reference sequence). The CDR3 extends over 15 amino acids. The germline V and J ends were trimmed by 7 bases and 6 bases, with 21 bases remaining between them. The CDR3: CASTRGHRIDAEAFF. CDR3 in DNA: TGTGCCAGTACAAGAGGACATAGGATTGACGCTGAAGCTTTCTTT.

This clone showed up just once. The chain employs TRBV19 and TRBJ2-1; 9 bases agree with TRBD2. The CDR3 extends over 15 amino acids. Germline V gives CDR1 LNHDA, CDR2 SQIVND (reference sequence). V was clipped by 6 bases and J by 0 bases; unmatched bases: 3. The CDR3 bases are TGTGCCAGTAGCCTTAGCGGGAGCTCCTACAATGAGCAGTTCTTC. It translates to CASSLSGSSYNEQFF.

The chain carries TRBV18 and TRBJ2-2, with D possibly TRBD1 on 5 matching bases. CDR1 KGHSH and CDR2 LQKENI come from the germline V gene. Trimming stripped 6 bases from V and 4 bases from J, with 15 bases between. This CDR3 is built from 15 residues. Written as DNA, the CDR3 is TGTGCCAGCTCCTCAGGGTTTCCGGGCACCGGGGAGCTGTTTTTT. Protein: CASSSGFPGTGELFF.

V is TRBV6-5 and J is TRBJ1-2; D gene uncertain. CDR3 size: 14 residues. The germline CDR1 and CDR2 sequences are MNHEY and SVGAGI. Trimming cost V 5 bases and J 7 bases, with 17 bases left between them. The CDR3, as DNA: TGTGCCAGCAGTGGCCTCGGCTGGGCAGTTGGCTACACCTTC. The encoded protein is CASSGLGWAVGYTF.

This clone was seen a single time. The V gene is TRBV4-3, the J gene TRBJ2-1; D is unresolved. Germline values: CDR1 LGHNA, CDR2 YSLEER. The CDR3 spans 16 residues. With 0 bases removed from V and 2 bases from J, the gap between germline ends came to 11 bases. CDR3 in DNA: TGCGCCAGCAGCCAAGATTTCCAGTTGACCTACAATGAGCAGTTCTTC. This gives the protein CASSQDFQLTYNEQFF.

The V call is TRBV11-2, the J call TRBJ2-7; D may be TRBD1 (5 bases). The CDR3 totals 11 residues. Germline values: CDR1 SGHAT, CDR2 FQNNGV. V was clipped by 8 bases and J by 3 bases, with 8 bases between them. The DNA for the CDR3 is TGTGCCAGCGGGGCGATCTACGAGCAGTACTTC. Its protein product is CASGAIYEQYF.

Only one count was recorded for this clone. The chain employs TRBV9 and TRBJ2-3; a possible D gene is TRBD1 (6 bases). Trimming left V 4 bases short and J 0 bases short, with 9 bases between. The CDR3 is 14 amino acids. Germline CDR1 and CDR2: SGDLS and YYNGEE. The CDR3 is CASSSRGSTDTQYF. In nucleotides, the CDR3 is TGTGCCAGCAGCTCCAGGGGAAGCACAGATACGCAGTATTTT.

The V gene is TRBV30, the J gene TRBJ2-2; tentatively, D is TRBD1 (6 bases). The germline gives CDR1 GTSNPN, CDR2 SVGIG (reference sequence). V gave up 2 bases and J gave up 2 bases, with 15 bases separating them. The CDR3 covers 16 residues. The CDR3 sequence: CAWSPFGTLNTGELFF. The CDR3 bases are TGTGCCTGGAGTCCCTTCGGGACACTCAACACCGGGGAGCTGTTTTTT.

V usage is TRBV2 and J usage is TRBJ1-5, with unresolved D. This CDR3 is 13 amino acids long. The germline V gene has CDR1 SNHLY and CDR2 FYNNEI. V was pared by 3 bases and J by 0 bases, with 3 bases between. The DNA for the CDR3 is TGTGCCAGCAGTGATAGTAGCAATCAGCCCCAGCATTTT. This encodes CASSDSSNQPQHF.

The chain links TRBV28 to TRBJ1-4, with 10 bases that match TRBD1. V gave up 4 bases and J gave up 7 bases; unmatched junction bases: 3. The germline CDR1 and CDR2 sequences are MDHEN and SYDVKM. The CDR3 covers 14 residues. The CDR3 region has the DNA TGTGCCAGCAGTTGGACAGGGGGAAGTGAAAAACTGTTTTTT. Translated: CASSWTGGSEKLFF.

The CDR3 protein is CASSLAGLQGAPYEQYF. The CDR3 nucleotides are TGTGCCAGCAGCTTGGCCGGTTTACAGGGGGCCCCATACGAGCAGTACTTC. The rearrangement links TRBV5-5 to TRBJ2-7; 9 nucleotides match TRBD1. CDR1 and CDR2 from the germline V gene are SGHKS and YYEKEE (reference sequence). Trimming cost V 0 bases and J 4 bases; bases outside gene matches: 11. This CDR3 spans 17 amino acids.

V usage is TRBV18 and J usage is TRBJ2-7; D unresolved. V was shortened by 3 bases and J by 5 bases, with 8 bases between the two germline ends. Germline-derived CDR1 and CDR2 are KGHSH and LQKENI. This CDR3 has 12 amino acids. This chain's CDR3 is CASSPSGDEQYF. The CDR3 DNA reads TGTGCCAGCTCACCCTCGGGTGACGAGCAGTACTTC.

This chain links TRBV30 with TRBJ2-1; TRBD1 might be the D (6 bases). The V end was cut by 2 bases, the J end by 3 bases, with 11 bases between. CDR3 size: 14 residues. CDR1 is GTSNPN and CDR2 is SVGIG in the germline V gene (reference sequence). The CDR3 region has the DNA TGTGCCTGGAGTCGAGGGGGTCTCTACAATGAGCAGTTCTTC. Its protein is CAWSRGGLYNEQFF. The full variable domain, completed using reference TRBV30 and TRBJ2-1, is SQTIHQWPATLVQPVGSPLSLECTVEGTSNPNLYWYRQAAGRGLQLLFYSVGIGQISSEVPQNLSASRPQDRQFILSSKKLLLSDSGFYLCAWSRGGLYNEQFFGPGTRLTVL.

The count of this clone is one. The chain combines TRBV7-6 with TRBJ1-2, with TRBD1 identical over 12 bases. The V and J ends lost 5 bases and 3 bases, in that order; junction bases with no gene match: 10. CDR1 is SGHVS, CDR2 FNYEAQ, per germline. This CDR3 region has 17 residues. The CDR3 sequence: CASSLLEGTGGDYGYTF. In DNA, the CDR3 is TGTGCCAGCAGCCTACTTGAAGGGACAGGGGGCGACTATGGCTACACCTTC.

The chain combines TRBV2 with TRBJ1-1; no clear D gene. Germline V lookup: CDR1 SNHLY, CDR2 FYNNEI. There are 13 residues in the CDR3. Trimming cost V 3 bases and J 11 bases, with 16 bases left between them. In DNA form, the CDR3 reads TGTGCCAGCAGTGACCTAAACAGAAAGGTGGCTTTCTTT. It encodes CASSDLNRKVAFF.

The chain has TRBV4-3 and TRBJ2-6, with 7 positions matching TRBD1. From germline, CDR1 is LGHNA and CDR2 YSLEER. CDR3 size: 17 residues. Trimming removed 3 bases from V and 3 bases from J; junction bases left unmatched: 8. The chain's CDR3 is CASSQADRAVGANVLTF. The CDR3 bases are TGCGCCAGCAGCCAGGCCGACAGGGCGGTTGGGGCCAACGTCCTGACTTTC.